These T cell receptor beta chains were read from a single sample in a study of Ad26.COV2.S vaccination and SARS-CoV-2 variants. The table came from immunoSEQ multiplex PCR; TCRdb's copy has only in-frame clones and leaves some out. The data show around 300,000 clones, more than 85% seen once. This sample comprised peripheral blood, obtained in a trial of Ad26.COV2.S vaccine versus placebo. All receptors come from a person between 18 and 60 years old who received the Ad26.COV2.S COVID-19 vaccine or a placebo. CDR3s include the opening cysteine and the closing phenylalanine or tryptophan. The D gene is left open where the match is weak. Size is stated for part of the rows, as once, few or many counts, or as a class when the clone is expanded.

DNA	CDR3	D	size	V	J
TGTGCCTGGAGTCATCCCGGGACAGCGGGCGGCGAGCAGTACTTC	CAWSHPGTAGGEQYF	.	.	TRBV30	TRBJ2-7
TGTGCCAGCAGCTTGGGGGACAGTTCCTACGAGCAGTACTTC	CASSLGDSSYEQYF	TRBD1	.	TRBV5-4	TRBJ2-7
TGCGCCAGCAGCTTGGCCGGGACAGGGGGAGGCGAGCAGTACTTC	CASSLAGTGGGEQYF	TRBD1	.	TRBV5-1	TRBJ2-7
TGTGCCAGCAGCCAACAGGGGGCATTCTACGAGCAGTACTTC	CASSQQGAFYEQYF	TRBD1	.	TRBV3-1/TRBV3-2	TRBJ2-7
TGTGCCACCAGCAGAGATCCCACGGGGAACTACGAGCAGTACTTC	CATSRDPTGNYEQYF	.	.	TRBV15	TRBJ2-7
TGTGCCAGCTCACACCGGGACAGGAGAAATTCACCCCTCCACTTT	CASSHRDRRNSPLHF	TRBD1	.	TRBV18	TRBJ1-6
TGTGCCAGCAGCTTATTGGCCCCCGAGACCCAGTACTTC	CASSLLAPETQYF	.	.	TRBV7-3	TRBJ2-5
TGTGCCAGCAGCTTGGCCCCGTTAGCGGGACTCACCGGGGAGCTGTTTTTT	CASSLAPLAGLTGELFF	TRBD2	.	TRBV5-6	TRBJ2-2
TGCGCCAGCAGCCTTGGGACAGAAGAAAAACTGTTTTTT	CASSLGTEEKLFF	TRBD1	once	TRBV4-1	TRBJ1-4
TGTGCCAGCATCGAATGGGACAGGGGACATCAGCCCCAGCATTTT	CASIEWDRGHQPQHF	TRBD1	.	TRBV7-9	TRBJ1-5
TGTGCCAGCAGTTTTGGGGGGTACTATGGCTACACCTTC	CASSFGGYYGYTF	.	.	TRBV12-3/TRBV12-4	TRBJ1-2
TGTGCCAGTAGTCCTCTATACGAGGGAGAGACCCAGTACTTC	CASSPLYEGETQYF	.	.	TRBV19	TRBJ2-5
TGTGCCAGCAGTTATTCCAACCGTTCACCCCTCCACTTT	CASSYSNRSPLHF	.	.	TRBV6-5	TRBJ1-6
TGTGCCAGCAGTAACGGACTAGCGCCGTACTTC	CASSNGLAPYF	TRBD2	.	TRBV6-2/TRBV6-3	TRBJ2-7
TGTGCCAGCAGCTTATCCAGGGAAGGCGAGCAGTACTTC	CASSLSREGEQYF	.	.	TRBV7-3	TRBJ2-7
TGTGCCAGCCGTCCGGGACAGAGAGAAAATTCACCCCTCCACTTT	CASRPGQRENSPLHF	TRBD1	few	TRBV27	TRBJ1-6
TGCAGCGCTCTAGGCCCCTACGAGCAGTACTTC	CSALGPYEQYF	.	.	TRBV29-1	TRBJ2-7
TGTGCCAGCAGTCACCTCATGTCGGACGAGCAGTACTTC	CASSHLMSDEQYF	.	.	TRBV28	TRBJ2-7
TGTGCCAGTAGCAGGGGACAGGGGAATCAGCCCCAGCATTTT	CASSRGQGNQPQHF	TRBD1	.	TRBV19	TRBJ1-5
TGCAGCGTTGAAAACGGAGGCACTGAAGCTTTCTTT	CSVENGGTEAFF	.	.	TRBV29-1	TRBJ1-1
TGTGCCAGTACAAAGGGTGGTAATTCACCCCTCCACTTT	CASTKGGNSPLHF	.	.	TRBV19	TRBJ1-6
TGCGCCAGCAGCCAAGATCGGGGGCCTAATTCACCCCTCCACTTT	CASSQDRGPNSPLHF	.	once	TRBV4-3	TRBJ1-6
TGTGCCAGCAGTGAAGTGGACTACGAGCAGTACTTC	CASSEVDYEQYF	.	.	TRBV25-1	TRBJ2-7
TGCGCCAGCAGCCCCAGGGCGAGCGCCCAAACAGATACGCAGTATTTT	CASSPRASAQTDTQYF	.	.	TRBV5-1	TRBJ2-3
TGTGCCAGCGGAAAGTACACTGAAGCTTTCTTT	CASGKYTEAFF	.	.	TRBV6-5	TRBJ1-1
TGTGCCAGCAGTGAGGAAGTTATTAGCAATCAGCCCCAGCATTTT	CASSEEVISNQPQHF	.	.	TRBV2	TRBJ1-5
TGTGCCAGCAGCTTGCTACGGGAGACCCAGTACTTC	CASSLLRETQYF	.	.	TRBV7-2	TRBJ2-5
TGTGCCAGTAGTATCTGGGGACAGTCTCAAGAGACCCAGTACTTC	CASSIWGQSQETQYF	TRBD1	.	TRBV19	TRBJ2-5
TGTGCCAGCAGCAGGGAGGGGGGACACTACGAGCAGTACTTC	CASSREGGHYEQYF	.	.	TRBV5-5	TRBJ2-7
TGCAGCGTTGACACGGTATTGAGGACTGAAGCTTTCTTT	CSVDTVLRTEAFF	.	.	TRBV29-1	TRBJ1-1
TGTGCCAGCAGTGGAGGACAGAACTATGGCTACACCTTC	CASSGGQNYGYTF	.	.	TRBV28	TRBJ1-2
TGTGCCAGCAGTGAAGGAGGGATTGCTATGGGGCAGCCCCAGCATTTT	CASSEGGIAMGQPQHF	.	.	TRBV6-1	TRBJ1-5
TGCGCCAGCAGCGGGGACAGCCGGCCGGCTTTCTTT	CASSGDSRPAFF	TRBD1	once	TRBV5-1	TRBJ1-1